This T cell receptor beta chain was sequenced for a study of technical replicates of blood from a few donors. Assay used: immunoSEQ multiplex PCR; TCRdb lists only in-frame clones, some missing. This table holds 55,000 to 85,000 clones, around 97% found once. Germline CDR1 and CDR2: MDHEN and SYDVKM. This CDR3 has 19 residues. V shed 5 bases and J 1 base; nucleotides not matched to a gene: 14. V is TRBV28 and J is TRBJ1-4; TRBD1 agrees at 9 bases. Sample: T cells isolated from PBMCs. The TCR was taken from a human donor in good health. The CDR3 nucleotides are TGTGCCAGCAGTCGTGTACCGGGACAGGGATGGGGAACTAATGAAAAACTGTTTTTT. Amino acids: CASSRVPGQGWGTNEKLFF.